These 11 T cell receptor beta chains came from one sample sequenced in a study of patients with pleural tuberculosis. Using its own MiXCR run on the reads, TCRdb lists one record per CDR3 protein. Here the sample spans about 29,000 distinct CDR3 sequences, about 20% being singletons. The sample comprised peripheral blood. The receptors here all came from a human donor with pleural tuberculosis.

This clonotype was counted at least ten times. The chain links TRBV19 to TRBJ2-2; D is possibly TRBD1 or TRBD2 (7 bases each). Germline V gene data show CDR1 as LNHDA and CDR2 as SQIVND (reference sequence). The V end lost 7 bases, the J end lost 4 bases, and 19 bases lay between the germline ends. The CDR3 spans 16 residues. CDR3 bases: TGTGCCAGTAAATTAGGGAGGGGGCTGAGCACCGGGGAGCTGTTTTTT. Amino acid sequence: CASKLGRGLSTGELFF.

This clonotype was detected many times. The chain combines TRBV28 with TRBJ2-1; 13 bases agree with TRBD2. This CDR3 has 18 residues. V dropped 2 bases and J dropped 8; count of bases not matched to a gene: 12. Germline CDR1 MDHEN, CDR2 SYDVKM. CDR3 coding DNA: TGTGCCAGCAGTTTACTCTTGACTAGCGGGAGGCCAACGGATGAGCAGTTCTTC. This codes for CASSLLLTSGRPTDEQFF.

Ten or more counts support this clonotype. CDR3 in DNA: TGCGCCAGCAGCCAATCACCTAGACAAGAAGAGACCCAGTACTTC. Translated: CASSQSPRQEETQYF. The J gene is TRBJ2-5, the V gene TRBV4-1; no reliable D call. V was pared by 2 bases and J by 3 bases, with 13 bases between. CDR3 size: 15 residues. Germline V lookup: CDR1 MGHRA, CDR2 YSYEKL.

This clonotype was seen ten or more times. V usage is TRBV4-3 and J usage is TRBJ1-1; 7 nucleotides line up with TRBD1. The V and J ends lost 1 base and 7 bases, in that order; junction bases with no gene match: 6. CDR1 is LGHNA, CDR2 YSLEER, per germline. The CDR3 loop spans 14 amino acids. In DNA, the CDR3 is TGCGCCAGCAGCCAAGCAGGGGGATCGGGTGAAGCTTTCTTT. It codes for CASSQAGGSGEAFF.

This clonotype was found many times. This chain joins TRBV2 and TRBJ2-1, with 13 positions matching TRBD2. The CDR3 has 17 amino acids. Germline V gene lookup returns CDR1 SNHLY and CDR2 FYNNEI. Trimming cost V 0 bases and J 4 bases; bases outside gene matches: 3. CDR3 sequence reads: CASSEATSGRKYNEQFF. CDR3 in DNA: TGTGCCAGCAGTGAAGCGACTAGCGGGAGGAAATACAATGAGCAGTTCTTC.

This clonotype was observed at least ten times. The chain joins TRBV19 to TRBJ2-1; 10 bases are a match to TRBD2. The CDR3 runs to 15 residues. V shed 6 bases and J 3 bases; nucleotides not matched to a gene: 5. Germline V gene lookup returns CDR1 LNHDA and CDR2 SQIVND (reference sequence). CDR3: CASRTTSGYYNEQFF. Written as DNA, the CDR3 is TGTGCCAGTAGGACGACTAGCGGGTACTACAATGAGCAGTTCTTC.

This clonotype was detected ten times or more. The V and J genes are TRBV12-3 or TRBV12-4 and TRBJ2-2; D is ambiguous. V dropped 1 base and J dropped 8 bases, with 14 bases sitting between them. The CDR3 totals 15 residues. In DNA form, the CDR3 reads TGTGCCAGCAGTTTAGTGAGTGGGAAAGAGGGGGAGCTGTTTTTT. Encoded protein: CASSLVSGKEGELFF.

Concerning this clonotype itself: At one of its ends the junction is not consistent with the germline gene, which may arise from a read error. The chain has TRBV6-2 or TRBV6-3 and TRBJ2-7; tentatively, D is TRBD1 or TRBD2 (6 bases each). The CDR3 is 15 residues long. CDR1 and CDR2 from the germline V gene are MNHEY and SVGEGT. The CDR3 spells CASSLGQRRLGGRYF. CDR3 in DNA: TGTGCTAGCAGCCTCGGACAACGCCGGCTTGGGGGGCGGTACTTC.

In its sample, this clonotype was seen many times. The chain recombines TRBV27 with TRBJ2-4; D remains ambiguous. The CDR3 spans 12 residues. With 6 bases removed from V and 6 bases from J, the gap between germline ends came to 9 bases. The germline V gene has CDR1 MNHEY and CDR2 SMNVEV (reference sequence). CDR3 nucleotide sequence: TGTGCCAGCAGGACGGACGGAAACATTCAGTACTTC. It encodes CASRTDGNIQYF.

The sample holds many counts of this clonotype. V gene TRBV2 combines with J gene TRBJ1-1; TRBD1 matches 7 bases. The CDR3 is 15 residues long. V gave up 5 bases and J gave up 0 bases; unmatched junction bases: 6. Germline V gene lookup returns CDR1 SNHLY and CDR2 FYNNEI. CDR3 sequence reads: CASSREGQMNTEAFF. In DNA, the CDR3 is TGTGCCAGCAGTAGGGAGGGACAGATGAACACTGAAGCTTTCTTT.

Notes on this clonotype: Being one base from a much bigger clone, this may be a read error. V and J are TRBV7-2 and TRBJ2-3; D not resolved. This CDR3 comprises 15 residues. Germline lookup yields CDR1 SGHTA and CDR2 FQGNSA. Between the trimmed V and J ends, which lost 5 bases and 4 bases, there was a span of 16 bases. The CDR3 region is CASSPVVTAADTQYF. The CDR3 region has the DNA TGTGCCAGCAGCCCCGTCGTCACCGCGGCAGATACGCAGTATTTT.